The 9 T cell receptor beta chains below come from one sample, sequenced in a study of control samples from healthy donors and cancer patients. The table came from immunoSEQ multiplex PCR; TCRdb's copy has only in-frame clones and leaves some out. The sample comprises 65,000 to 95,000 clones, roughly 86% of which are singletons, and over 15% rests with the top ten. Sequencing used blood. Every receptor here comes from a man aged 45-60 years in good health.

The V and J genes are TRBV11-2 and TRBJ2-1, with 7 bases that match TRBD2. The CDR3 sequence is 15 residues long. Trimming cost V 3 bases and J 2 bases; bases outside gene matches: 4. The germline V gene encodes CDR1 SGHAT and CDR2 FQNNGV. The DNA for the CDR3 is TGTGCCAGCAGCTTGAGAAGCGGGACCTACAATGAGCAGTTCTTC. This encodes CASSLRSGTYNEQFF.

The gene calls are TRBV7-9 and TRBJ2-5; D remains ambiguous. Per the germline V gene, CDR1 is SEHNR and CDR2 is FQNEAQ (reference sequence). The CDR3 consists of 11 residues. V was trimmed by 4 bases and J by 4 bases, leaving 4 bases between them. The CDR3 nucleotides are TGTGCCAGCAGCTCCGGAGAGACCCAGTACTTC. Residues: CASSSGETQYF.

The chain uses TRBV4-2 and TRBJ2-1, with 9 nucleotides matching TRBD2. Losses at the gene ends were 4 bases for V and 7 bases for J; bases not matched to a gene: 8. The CDR3 is made up of 15 amino acids. In germline, CDR1 is LGHNA, CDR2 YNFKEQ. In DNA, the CDR3 is TGTGCCAGCAGCCTTTTAGCGGGAGCCCATAATGAGCAGTTCTTC. This gives the protein CASSLLAGAHNEQFF.

This clone occurred once. The rearrangement uses TRBV4-1 and TRBJ2-1; D is ambiguous. Deletions cut 2 bases from V and 6 bases from J, with 5 bases between. Per germline, CDR1 MGHRA and CDR2 YSYEKL. The CDR3 runs to 12 residues. The CDR3 loop is CASSQFRNEQFF. The CDR3 nucleotides are TGCGCCAGCAGCCAATTCCGCAATGAGCAGTTCTTC.

V usage is TRBV5-1 and J usage is TRBJ2-7, with TRBD1 as a possible D gene (6 bases). With 1 base removed from V and 0 bases from J, the gap between germline ends came to 11 bases. The CDR3 length is 15 residues. Germline CDR1 reads SGHRS; CDR2 reads YFSETQ. The CDR3 spells CASSLTPGDSYEQYV. The CDR3 region has the DNA TGCGCCAGCAGCTTGACCCCAGGGGACTCCTACGAGCAGTACGTC.

The CDR3 nucleotides are TGTGCCAGCAGTGAAGTGACGAACGGCAATCAGCCCCAGCATTTT. It specifies CASSEVTNGNQPQHF. The chain is built from TRBV6-1 and TRBJ1-5; D uncertain. CDR1 is MNHNS, CDR2 SASEGT, per germline. CDR3 size: 15 residues. Trimming took off 1 base at V and 2 bases at J, with 9 bases between the two ends.

V and J are TRBV12-3 or TRBV12-4 and TRBJ2-1, with D tentatively TRBD2 (5 bases). CDR3 size: 12 residues. V lost 6 bases, J lost 7 bases, and 10 bases lay in between. CDR3 in DNA: TGTGCCAGCAGGTCTAGCTGGAATGAGCAGTTCTTC. Its protein is CASRSSWNEQFF.

The V gene is TRBV3-1 (or the pseudogene TRBV3-2), the J gene TRBJ1-6; 7 bases are a match to TRBD1. CDR3 length equals 15 residues. V lost 3 bases to trimming and J lost 14 bases; unmatched junction nucleotides: 13. Germline values: CDR1 LGHDT, CDR2 YNNKEL (reference sequence). The CDR3 spells CASSQGFVGGPTLHF. As DNA, the CDR3 is TGTGCCAGCAGCCAGGGGTTTGTAGGGGGCCCCACCCTCCACTTT.

J is TRBJ1-2 and V is TRBV5-1, with a possible D match to TRBD1 (6 bases). V was pared by 0 bases and J by 5 bases, with 14 bases between. This CDR3 has 15 residues. Per germline, CDR1 SGHRS and CDR2 YFSETQ. CDR3 amino acids: CASSLGQDLMYGYTF. CDR3 nucleotide sequence: TGCGCCAGCAGCTTGGGACAGGACCTCATGTATGGCTACACCTTC.